Following are 25 T cell receptor beta chains from one sample sequenced in a study of blood T cell repertoires in COVID-19. The assay was immunoSEQ multiplex PCR, and TCRdb's table has in-frame clones only and misses some. The profile shows around 95,000 clones, approximately 91% of them singletons. Sequenced input: peripheral blood. Every receptor here comes from a man in his fifties or sixties with active COVID-19.

This clone is a singleton in its sample. The chain combines TRBV7-9 with TRBJ2-1; D is ambiguous. Trimming cost V 1 base and J 15 bases, with 19 bases left between them. The CDR3 is made up of 14 amino acids. From germline, CDR1 is SEHNR and CDR2 FQNEAQ (reference sequence). CDR3 bases: TGTGCCAGCAGCTTAGAGACACCCCCGGTGAATGTGTTCTTC. This sequence encodes CASSLETPPVNVFF.

J is TRBJ1-6 and V is TRBV7-2; 7 nucleotides line up with TRBD1. Trimming cost V 5 bases and J 3 bases; bases outside gene matches: 13. Germline-derived CDR1 and CDR2 are SGHTA and FQGNSA. The CDR3 extends over 18 amino acids. Here the CDR3 DNA reads TGTGCCAGCAGCCCTTTGTCGGGGCGGGACAGCTATAATTCACCCCTCCACTTT. This encodes CASSPLSGRDSYNSPLHF.

This chain uses TRBV5-1 with TRBJ1-2; TRBD1 agrees at 8 bases. V was clipped by 0 bases and J by 5 bases; unmatched bases: 6. There are 15 residues in the CDR3. Germline-derived CDR1 and CDR2 are SGHRS and YFSETQ. In DNA form, the CDR3 reads TGCGCCAGCAGCTTGGTCCCGGGACAGGTATATGGCTACACCTTC. As protein: CASSLVPGQVYGYTF.

In this sample, this clone turned up once. The rearrangement joins TRBV20-1 to TRBJ2-3, with 9 bases aligning to TRBD2. The length of the CDR3 is 15 residues. Trimming took 3 bases from V and 3 from J; bases not matched to a gene: 7. Germline-derived CDR1 and CDR2 are DFQATT and SNEGSKA (reference sequence). CDR3: CSASWRGGGTDTQYF. Written as DNA, the CDR3 is TGCAGTGCTAGTTGGCGGGGGGGTGGTACAGATACGCAGTATTTT.

The chain couples TRBV19 to TRBJ2-2, with TRBD1 as a possible D gene (5 bases). This CDR3 contains 13 residues. With 10 bases removed from V and 7 bases from J, the gap between germline ends came to 16 bases. Germline lookup yields CDR1 LNHDA and CDR2 SQIVND (reference sequence). The CDR3 loop reads CATTPQGNGELFF. The CDR3 DNA follows: TGTGCCACCACTCCCCAGGGAAACGGGGAGCTGTTTTTT.

This clone was detected only once. The chain couples TRBV12-3 or TRBV12-4 to TRBJ1-2, with D maybe TRBD1 (6 bases). CDR3 length equals 12 residues. The V end lost 5 bases, the J end lost 5 bases, and 9 bases lay between the germline ends. The CDR3 DNA reads TGTGCCAGCAGTACTACAGGGTATGGCTACACCTTC. Its protein is CASSTTGYGYTF.

This clone has just a few counts. V and J are TRBV19 and TRBJ2-3; D not certain. The length of the CDR3 is 14 residues. Trimming pared 4 bases from V and 3 bases from J, leaving 11 bases between. CDR1 is LNHDA, CDR2 SQIVND, per germline (reference sequence). The CDR3 spells CASSKAALTDTQYF. DNA of the CDR3: TGTGCCAGTAGTAAAGCAGCACTAACAGATACGCAGTATTTT.

Concerning this clone: The sample has other DNA sequences that encode this CDR3 too. CDR3 region: CASSPRQGNQPQHF. CDR3 nucleotides: TGTGCCAGCAGCCCCAGACAGGGGAATCAGCCCCAGCATTTT. The chain employs TRBV7-2 and TRBJ1-5; 8 nucleotides match TRBD1. Germline V gene sequence: CDR1 SGHTA, CDR2 FQGNSA. Trimming removed 5 bases from V and 4 bases from J; junction bases left unmatched: 4. CDR3 length equals 14 residues.

This clone showed up just once. The chain links TRBV13 to TRBJ2-3, with 8 bases that match TRBD1. Germline assignment: CDR1 PRHDT and CDR2 FYEKMQ (reference sequence). The CDR3 loop spans 16 amino acids. V lost 5 bases and J lost 6; bases outside the gene matches: 13. The CDR3 nucleotides are TGTGCCAGCAGCCCATCCGGGACAGGTTTAATGGATACGCAGTATTTT. It yields the protein CASSPSGTGLMDTQYF.

The chain links TRBV11-3 to TRBJ2-1; maybe TRBD1 (6 bases). V lost 6 bases, J lost 3 bases, and 12 bases lay in between. Germline CDR1 reads SGHNT; CDR2 reads YENEEA. This CDR3 contains 14 residues. This CDR3 is CASSGQNYYNEQFF. CDR3 bases: TGTGCCAGCAGTGGACAGAACTACTACAATGAGCAGTTCTTC.

V is TRBV12-3 or TRBV12-4 and J is TRBJ1-1; D call uncertain. The CDR3 totals 12 residues. V was trimmed by 5 bases and J by 8 bases, leaving 12 bases between them. Written as DNA, the CDR3 is TGTGCCAGCAGTACCCAGGCTCGCGAAGCTTTCTTT. It translates to CASSTQAREAFF.

The genes are TRBV14 and TRBJ2-7, with 8 bases identical to TRBD2. The V gene end was trimmed by 1 base and the J gene end by 3 bases; junction bases not matched to a gene: 8. Germline assignment: CDR1 SGHDN and CDR2 FVKESK. The CDR3 consists of 16 residues. The CDR3 loop is CASSQGRAGGRYEQYF. In DNA form, the CDR3 reads TGTGCCAGCAGCCAAGGACGGGCGGGGGGCCGCTACGAGCAGTACTTC.

V is TRBV12-5 and J is TRBJ1-1; D is undetermined. Germline V lookup: CDR1 LGHNT, CDR2 FRNRAP. This CDR3 contains 13 residues. With 6 bases removed from V and 11 bases from J, the gap between germline ends came to 19 bases. CDR3 nucleotide sequence: TGTGCTAGTGGCCCAGACATGGGCCAAAAGGCTTTCTTT. This encodes CASGPDMGQKAFF.

The chain couples TRBV19 to TRBJ1-4; 7 bases are a match to TRBD1. The J segment lost 3 bases and the V segment lost 6 bases, leaving 7 bases of the junction unmatched. The CDR3 totals 15 residues. Per germline, CDR1 LNHDA and CDR2 SQIVND (reference sequence). DNA of the CDR3: TGTGCCAGTAGAAAAGGGGGCACATCTAATGAAAAACTGTTTTTT. Residues: CASRKGGTSNEKLFF. The full variable domain, in which reference TRBV19 and TRBJ1-4 provide the parts outside the CDR3, is DGGITQSPKYLFRKEGQNVTLSCEQNLNHDAMYWYRQDPGQGLRLIYYSQIVNDFQKGDIAEGYSVSREKKESFPLTVTSAQKNPTAFYLCASRKGGTSNEKLFFGSGTQLSVL.

The chain links TRBV18 to TRBJ2-2; D perhaps matches TRBD1 (6 bases). The V gene's germline CDR1 is KGHSH and CDR2 LQKENI. CDR3 size: 16 residues. V gave up 1 base and J gave up 4 bases, with 13 bases separating them. The chain's CDR3 is CASSPRPGHITGELFF. As DNA, the CDR3 is TGTGCCAGCTCACCACGACCGGGACACATCACCGGGGAGCTGTTTTTT. Full variable domain (outside the CDR3, taken from reference TRBV18 and TRBJ2-2): NAGVMQNPRHLVRRRGQEARLRCSPMKGHSHVYWYRQLPEEGLKFMVYLQKENIIDESGMPKERFSAEFPKEGPSILRIQQVVRGDSAAYFCASSPRPGHITGELFFGEGSRLTVL.

The chain has TRBV18 and TRBJ1-1, with TRBD1 matching over 9 bases. Trimming cost V 3 bases and J 0 bases; bases outside gene matches: 5. Germline V CDR1 and CDR2: KGHSH, LQKENI. This CDR3 has 16 residues. The CDR3 DNA follows: TGTGCCAGCTCACCCCGACAGGGGGATTTGAACACTGAAGCTTTCTTT. Protein sequence: CASSPRQGDLNTEAFF. Complete variable domain (other parts from reference TRBV18 and TRBJ1-1): NAGVMQNPRHLVRRRGQEARLRCSPMKGHSHVYWYRQLPEEGLKFMVYLQKENIIDESGMPKERFSAEFPKEGPSILRIQQVVRGDSAAYFCASSPRQGDLNTEAFFGQGTRLTVV.

This clone has just a few counts. CDR3 nucleotides: TGCGCCAGCAGCTTCGCCCGGTCCCACAATGAGCAGTTCTTC. Translating gives CASSFARSHNEQFF. This sequence joins TRBV5-1 and TRBJ2-1; D remains unclear. Between the trimmed V and J ends, which lost 2 bases and 5 bases, there was a span of 11 bases. Germline CDR1 SGHRS, CDR2 YFSETQ. This CDR3 has 14 amino acids.

V and J are TRBV29-1 and TRBJ2-1; D is perhaps TRBD1 (5 bases). Trimming left V 0 bases short and J 15 bases short, with 15 bases between. This CDR3 has 12 amino acids. CDR1 SQVTM and CDR2 ANQGSEA come from the germline V gene. The CDR3 DNA sequence: TGCAGCGTTGAAGAATTTACAGGTACTTGGTTCTTC. Translated, it gives CSVEEFTGTWFF.

The sample holds one count of this clone. The chain employs TRBV14 and TRBJ2-3; D perhaps matches TRBD1 (5 bases). The CDR3 is made up of 15 amino acids. V was cut by 0 bases and J by 2 bases, with 9 bases left in between. Germline values: CDR1 SGHDN, CDR2 FVKESK. The CDR3 nucleotides are TGTGCCAGCAGCCAAGACCGGACATACACAGATACGCAGTATTTT. This sequence encodes CASSQDRTYTDTQYF.

The V gene is TRBV11-2, the J gene TRBJ2-3, with no clear D. The germline CDR1 and CDR2 sequences are SGHAT and FQNNGV. Trimming shortened V by 5 bases and J by 1 base, and 10 bases separated the two germline ends. This CDR3 comprises 14 residues. The CDR3 coding sequence is TGTGCCAGCAGCCCCGGTAGAGGCACAGATACGCAGTATTTT. Its translation is CASSPGRGTDTQYF. Based on the CDR3 plus reference TRBV11-2 and TRBJ2-3, the full variable domain is EAGVAQSPRYKIIEKRQSVAFWCNPISGHATLYWYQQILGQGPKLLIQFQNNGVVDDSQLPKDRFSAERLKGVDSTLKIQPAKLEDSAVYLCASSPGRGTDTQYFGPGTRLTVL.

Concerning this clone: Other DNA sequences in the same sample also yield this CDR3. This CDR3 is CASSPNEDTQYF. CDR3 in DNA: TGTGCCAGCTCACCAAACGAGGATACGCAGTATTTT. The rearrangement joins TRBV18 to TRBJ2-3; no clear D. V dropped 2 bases and J dropped 6 bases, with 6 bases sitting between them. CDR3 length: 12 residues. Germline V CDR1 and CDR2: KGHSH, LQKENI.

J is TRBJ1-1 and V is TRBV18; maybe TRBD1 (5 bases). This CDR3 has 16 residues. CDR1 and CDR2 (germline): KGHSH, LQKENI. V was trimmed by 3 bases and J by 5 bases, leaving 19 bases between them. The CDR3 loop is CASSPGRGEGSTEAFF. CDR3 in DNA: TGTGCCAGCTCACCCGGACGGGGGGAAGGGTCTACTGAAGCTTTCTTT.

The rearrangement uses TRBV12-3 or TRBV12-4 and TRBJ2-5, with D perhaps matching TRBD2 (5 bases). CDR3 size: 13 residues. Trimming removed 2 bases from V and 4 bases from J, with 8 bases in between. The CDR3 DNA sequence: TGTGCCAGCAGTTTAAGGGCGGGAGAGACCCAGTACTTC. Translated, it gives CASSLRAGETQYF.

The chain is built from TRBV9 and TRBJ1-1; a possible D gene is TRBD1 (6 bases). Germline V CDR1 and CDR2: SGDLS, YYNGEE. This CDR3 region has 18 residues. V shed 3 bases and J shed 4 bases, with 25 bases lying between them. The CDR3 protein is CASSGLRGAHSGGTEAFF. The CDR3 bases are TGTGCCAGCAGCGGTCTACGGGGGGCGCATTCAGGAGGCACTGAAGCTTTCTTT. The full variable domain, its missing parts supplied by reference TRBV9 and TRBJ1-1, is DSGVTQTPKHLITATGQRVTLRCSPRSGDLSVYWYQQSLDQGLQFLIQYYNGEERAKGNILERFSAQQFPDLHSELNLSSLELGDSALYFCASSGLRGAHSGGTEAFFGQGTRLTVV.

The rearrangement uses TRBV14 and TRBJ2-3; 11 bases are shared with TRBD2. The CDR3 consists of 16 residues. V lost 4 bases to trimming and J lost 3 bases; unmatched junction nucleotides: 6. Germline-derived CDR1 and CDR2 are SGHDN and FVKESK. CDR3 coding DNA: TGTGCCAGCAGCCTCCTAGCGGGAGGCGATACAGATACGCAGTATTTT. Translated: CASSLLAGGDTDTQYF.